This T cell receptor (beta chain) is drawn from a study of T cell responses to AZD1222 COVID-19 vaccine. Study-wide results and limits: Vaccination with two AZD1222 doses was followed by a rise in Spike-specific TCR breadth and depth.

Sequencing was performed with immunoSEQ multiplex PCR; in TCRdb, only in-frame clones are kept and a portion is missing. The profile shows 150,000 to 200,000 clones, around 90% of them singletons. With 2 bases removed from V and 5 bases from J, the gap between germline ends came to 6 bases. Germline V gene data show CDR1 as MDHEN and CDR2 as SYDVKM. CDR3 length equals 13 residues. A remark on this clone: The target antigen is unknown.

V and J are TRBV28 and TRBJ1-4; D is unresolved. The sequence was collected from an adult who received the MenACWY meningococcal vaccine as a control. The source material was peripheral blood, sampled 28 days after the second dose of the MenACWY control vaccine. The chain's CDR3 is CASSLDGNEKLFF. The CDR3 DNA reads TGTGCCAGCAGTTTAGACGGCAATGAAAAACTGTTTTTT.